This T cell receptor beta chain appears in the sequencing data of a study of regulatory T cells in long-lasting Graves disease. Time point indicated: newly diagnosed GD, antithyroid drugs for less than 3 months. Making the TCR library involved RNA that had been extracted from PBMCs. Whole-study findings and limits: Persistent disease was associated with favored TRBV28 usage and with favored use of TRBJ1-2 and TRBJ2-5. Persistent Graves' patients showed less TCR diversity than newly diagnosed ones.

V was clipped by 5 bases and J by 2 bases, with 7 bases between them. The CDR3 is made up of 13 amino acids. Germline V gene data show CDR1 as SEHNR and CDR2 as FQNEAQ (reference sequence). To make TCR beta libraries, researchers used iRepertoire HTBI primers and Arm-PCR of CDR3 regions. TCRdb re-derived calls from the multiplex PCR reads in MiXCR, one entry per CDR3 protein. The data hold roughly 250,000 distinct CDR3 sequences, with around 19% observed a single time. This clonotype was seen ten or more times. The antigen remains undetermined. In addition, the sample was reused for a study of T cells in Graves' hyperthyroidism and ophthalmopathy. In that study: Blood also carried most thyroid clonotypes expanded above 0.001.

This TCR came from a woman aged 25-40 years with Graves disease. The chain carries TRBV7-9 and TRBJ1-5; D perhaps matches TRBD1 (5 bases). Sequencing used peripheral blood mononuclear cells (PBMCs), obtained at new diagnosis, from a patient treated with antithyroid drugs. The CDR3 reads CASSLTGNQPQHF. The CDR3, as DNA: TGTGCCAGCAGCCTGACAGGCAATCAGCCCCAGCATTTT.